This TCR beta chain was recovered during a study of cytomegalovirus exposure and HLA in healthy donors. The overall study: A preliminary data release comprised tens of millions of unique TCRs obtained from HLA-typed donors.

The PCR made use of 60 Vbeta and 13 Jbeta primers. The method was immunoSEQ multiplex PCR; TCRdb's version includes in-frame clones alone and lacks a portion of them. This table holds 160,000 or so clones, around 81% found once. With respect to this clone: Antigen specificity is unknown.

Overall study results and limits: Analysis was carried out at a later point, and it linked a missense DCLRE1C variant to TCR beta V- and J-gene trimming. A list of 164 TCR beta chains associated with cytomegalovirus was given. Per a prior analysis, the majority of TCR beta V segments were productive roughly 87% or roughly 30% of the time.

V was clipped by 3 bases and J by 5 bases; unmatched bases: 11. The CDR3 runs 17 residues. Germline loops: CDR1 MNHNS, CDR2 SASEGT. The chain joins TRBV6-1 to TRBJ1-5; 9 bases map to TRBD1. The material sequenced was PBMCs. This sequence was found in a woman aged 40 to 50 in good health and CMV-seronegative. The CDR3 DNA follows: TGTGCCAGCAGTGAGATCGCCGACAGGGGGGGGTATCAGCCCCAGCATTTT. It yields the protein CASSEIADRGGYQPQHF.